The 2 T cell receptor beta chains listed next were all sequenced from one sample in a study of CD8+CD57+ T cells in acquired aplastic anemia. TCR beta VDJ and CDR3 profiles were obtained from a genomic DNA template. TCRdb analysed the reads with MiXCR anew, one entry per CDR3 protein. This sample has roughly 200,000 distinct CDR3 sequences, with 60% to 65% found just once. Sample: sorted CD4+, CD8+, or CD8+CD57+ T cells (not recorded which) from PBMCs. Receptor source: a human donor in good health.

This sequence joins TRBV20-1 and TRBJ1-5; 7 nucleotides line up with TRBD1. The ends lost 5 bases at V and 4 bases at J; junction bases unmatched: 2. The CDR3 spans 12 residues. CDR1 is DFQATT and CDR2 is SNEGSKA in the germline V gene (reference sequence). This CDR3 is CSAWDSNQPQHF. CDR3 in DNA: TGCAGTGCTTGGGACAGTAATCAGCCCCAGCATTTT.

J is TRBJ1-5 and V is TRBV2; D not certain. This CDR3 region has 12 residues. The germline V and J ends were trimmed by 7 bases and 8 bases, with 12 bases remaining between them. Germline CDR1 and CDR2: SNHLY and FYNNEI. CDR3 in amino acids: CASKGYREPQHF. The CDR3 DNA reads TGTGCCAGCAAAGGGTATAGGGAGCCCCAGCATTTT.